A single sample is the source of the 13 T cell receptor beta chains below, sequenced in a study of blood T cell repertoires in COVID-19. Sequencing was performed with immunoSEQ multiplex PCR; in TCRdb, only in-frame clones are kept and a portion is missing. The table records about 120,000 clones, approximately 80% of them present only once. The sample consisted of peripheral blood. These receptors were taken from a man aged 45 to 65 with acute or convalescent COVID-19.

The chain employs TRBV7-9 and TRBJ2-2; 9 bases line up with TRBD1. This CDR3 comprises 15 residues. The germline gives CDR1 SEHNR, CDR2 FQNEAQ (reference sequence). V was pared by 2 bases and J by 6 bases, with 4 bases of the junction left unmatched. The CDR3 protein is CASSLLTGGPGELFF. DNA for the CDR3: TGTGCCAGCAGCTTACTGACAGGGGGTCCCGGGGAGCTGTTTTTT.

The chain couples TRBV11-2 to TRBJ2-7; 7 bases are shared with TRBD1. The CDR3 extends over 15 amino acids. V was clipped by 5 bases and J by 3 bases; unmatched bases: 10. Germline V gene sequence: CDR1 SGHAT, CDR2 FQNNGV. CDR3 sequence reads: CASSILTGMIYEQYF. CDR3 nucleotide sequence: TGTGCCAGCAGCATTCTGACAGGGATGATCTACGAGCAGTACTTC.

This clone has just one count. This rearrangement joins TRBV7-8 to TRBJ2-2, with D possibly being TRBD2 (6 bases). Germline CDR1 SGHVS, CDR2 FQNEAQ. CDR3 length equals 14 residues. V was clipped by 0 bases and J by 6 bases, with 8 bases between them. The CDR3, as DNA: TGTGCCAGCAGCTTAGCGCGGAGGGCCGGGGAGCTGTTTTTT. This translates into CASSLARRAGELFF.

The chain recombines TRBV30 with TRBJ1-6; 8 nucleotides match TRBD1. V gave up 0 bases and J gave up 9 bases; unmatched junction bases: 7. Germline loops: CDR1 GTSNPN, CDR2 SVGIG (reference sequence). The CDR3 totals 15 residues. The CDR3 nucleotides read TGTGCCTGGAGTGTATTTCGGACAGGGTCTTCACCCCTCCACTTT. Translation gives CAWSVFRTGSSPLHF.

This chain uses TRBV2 with TRBJ1-4; D uncertain. This CDR3 comprises 14 residues. With 5 bases removed from V and 5 bases from J, the gap between germline ends came to 12 bases. Germline assignment: CDR1 SNHLY and CDR2 FYNNEI. In nucleotides, the CDR3 is TGTGCCAGCAGTCGGCGGTCCGACAATGAAAAACTGTTTTTT. Translation gives CASSRRSDNEKLFF. The full variable domain, with the rest looked up from reference TRBV2 and TRBJ1-4, is EPEVTQTPSHQVTQMGQEVILRCVPISNHLYFYWYRQILGQKVEFLVSFYNNEISEKSEIFDDQFSVERPDGSNFTLKIRSTKLEDSAMYFCASSRRSDNEKLFFGSGTQLSVL.

This clone was picked up many times. The chain employs TRBV28 and TRBJ2-7; 10 positions agree with TRBD1. V gave up 10 bases and J gave up 9 bases; unmatched junction bases: 9. The CDR3 has 12 amino acids. Germline CDR1 MDHEN, CDR2 SYDVKM. This chain's CDR3 is CATTDRGRGQYF. CDR3 nucleotide sequence: TGTGCCACCACCGACAGGGGGCGCGGGCAGTACTTC.

V usage is TRBV7-2 and J usage is TRBJ2-7; TRBD2 matches at 11 bases. The CDR3 is 15 residues long. V was clipped by 5 bases and J by 4 bases; unmatched bases: 7. Germline CDR1 and CDR2: SGHTA and FQGNSA. The DNA for the CDR3 is TGTGCCAGCAGCCCCACTAGCGGGAGTAGATACGAGCAGTACTTC. Protein sequence: CASSPTSGSRYEQYF.

In its sample, this clone is medium-sized. The chain is built from TRBV29-1 and TRBJ1-1; TRBD1 matches 9 bases. The germline CDR1 and CDR2 sequences are SQVTM and ANQGSEA. Germline trimming cut 5 bases from V and 5 bases from J; bases unmatched to any gene: 6. The CDR3 has 13 amino acids. The CDR3 DNA reads as TGCAGCGTTCAGGACAGGGGAGGGACTGAAGCTTTCTTT. As protein: CSVQDRGGTEAFF.

CDR3 residues: CAISGEGGNSPLHF. The CDR3 nucleotides are TGTGCCATCAGTGGGGAGGGCGGGAATTCACCCCTCCACTTT. V and J are TRBV10-3 and TRBJ1-6; D not certain. Trimming cost V 4 bases and J 7 bases, with 11 bases left between them. CDR3 length: 14 amino acids. The germline gives CDR1 ENHRY, CDR2 SYGVKD.

The rearrangement joins TRBV6-5 to TRBJ2-7, with TRBD1 matching over 8 bases. The CDR3 has 14 residues. V lost 6 bases and J lost 2; bases outside the gene matches: 6. CDR1 is MNHEY and CDR2 is SVGAGI in the germline V gene. CDR3 residues: CASRYDRGTYEQYF. CDR3 DNA sequence: TGTGCCAGCAGGTATGACAGGGGTACCTACGAGCAGTACTTC.

The V gene is TRBV6-5, the J gene TRBJ2-1; TRBD2 is a possible D gene (6 bases). Looked up from germline, CDR1 is MNHEY and CDR2 is SVGAGI. Trimming stripped 6 bases from V and 4 bases from J, with 10 bases between. CDR3 length equals 13 residues. CDR3 sequence: CASSRDFYNEQFF. In nucleotides, the CDR3 is TGTGCCAGCAGCCGGGACTTTTACAATGAGCAGTTCTTC.

This clone was picked up one time. The rearrangement uses TRBV23-1 and TRBJ1-2; D remains ambiguous. Being an ORF, TRBV23-1 has a function that is uncertain. The CDR3 covers 15 residues. Trimming took off 3 bases at V and 3 bases at J, with 14 bases between the two ends. This CDR3 reads CASSHHQAQYYGYTF. The CDR3 DNA reads as TGCGCCAGCAGTCATCATCAGGCACAGTACTATGGCTACACCTTC.

This rearrangement joins TRBV29-1 to TRBJ2-5, with D possibly matching TRBD1 (5 bases). The ends were cut back, 1 base at V and 2 bases at J, with 14 bases in the middle. CDR1 and CDR2 from the germline V gene are SQVTM and ANQGSEA. This CDR3 spans 15 amino acids. CDR3 sequence reads: CSVEVDIQVQETQYF. CDR3 nucleotide sequence: TGCAGCGTTGAAGTTGATATACAGGTTCAAGAGACCCAGTACTTC.